Listed below are T cell receptor beta chains from one sample, sequenced in a study of neurological immune-mediated disorders. TCRdb recomputed calls from the 5' RACE reads with MiXCR, one row per CDR3 protein. The sample lists about 55,000 distinct CDR3 sequences; approximately 4.4% were seen once. Material: PBMCs. Receptor source: a man between 50 and 59 years old with multiple sclerosis. Both conserved end residues are trimmed from each CDR3. Fields, in order: CDR3 protein, V gene, J gene.

ASSPFVRGGYT	TRBV6-5	TRBJ1-2
AIRGDHQETQY	TRBV10-3	TRBJ2-5
ASSQDLGNMNTEAF	TRBV4-2	TRBJ1-1
ATSDNAGINNEQF	TRBV24-1	TRBJ2-1
SARGTATNYGYT	TRBV20-1	TRBJ1-2
ASSSEWGRNEQY	TRBV7-8	TRBJ2-7
ASTGGWQVTYEQY	TRBV7-2	TRBJ2-7
SLKSGSSNQPQN	TRBV20-1	TRBJ1-5
ASSQVAATDTQY	TRBV4-1	TRBJ2-3
ASSQIGTGEAF	TRBV3-1	TRBJ1-1
ASSLLERPLYEQY	TRBV7-6	TRBJ2-7
SARSGALSNQPQH	TRBV20-1	TRBJ1-5
ASSQDGTGEAF	TRBV3-1	TRBJ1-1
SGRDTYGYT	TRBV29-1	TRBJ1-2
ATKASGHNEQF	TRBV24-1	TRBJ2-1
SASSGKGETQY	TRBV20-1	TRBJ2-5
ASAPQARSNTGELF	TRBV18	TRBJ2-2
ASSNSDRGNLYEQY	TRBV5-5	TRBJ2-7
SARDADRGRSETQY	TRBV20-1	TRBJ2-5
ASSHPSGDRYYEQY	TRBV3-1	TRBJ2-7
ASSPTRGGRETQY	TRBV11-3	TRBJ2-5
ASSSLAGGQETQY	TRBV27	TRBJ2-5
SAYPGGGWKDLTNTGELF	TRBV29-1	TRBJ2-2
ASSLEGNSGNTIY	TRBV5-1	TRBJ1-3
SALGDRGNQPQH	TRBV20-1	TRBJ1-5
ASTLGGATGELF	TRBV12-3/TRBV12-4	TRBJ2-2
ASSFGREEQY	TRBV5-1	TRBJ2-7
ASSLELGLNEQF	TRBV5-6	TRBJ2-1
ATSRETVTGELF	TRBV15	TRBJ2-2
SALGLAAKETQY	TRBV20-1	TRBJ2-5
ASSSEGSGGYNEQF	TRBV5-1	TRBJ2-1
ASSSWDGGLDEQF	TRBV7-9	TRBJ2-1
ASSRENTDTQY	TRBV7-3	TRBJ2-3
SARVTASETQY	TRBV20-1	TRBJ2-5
ATGGQSNQPQN	TRBV24-1	TRBJ1-5
ASSLYYPHEQF	TRBV7-6	TRBJ2-1
RALGGETQY	TRBV20-1	TRBJ2-5
ASSDLAGGNEQF	TRBV6-1	TRBJ2-1
ASNSKWDGNTEAF	TRBV2	TRBJ1-1
ASSLWEDTQY	TRBV12-3/TRBV12-4	TRBJ2-3
ASRTGQGVNYGYT	TRBV6-6	TRBJ1-2